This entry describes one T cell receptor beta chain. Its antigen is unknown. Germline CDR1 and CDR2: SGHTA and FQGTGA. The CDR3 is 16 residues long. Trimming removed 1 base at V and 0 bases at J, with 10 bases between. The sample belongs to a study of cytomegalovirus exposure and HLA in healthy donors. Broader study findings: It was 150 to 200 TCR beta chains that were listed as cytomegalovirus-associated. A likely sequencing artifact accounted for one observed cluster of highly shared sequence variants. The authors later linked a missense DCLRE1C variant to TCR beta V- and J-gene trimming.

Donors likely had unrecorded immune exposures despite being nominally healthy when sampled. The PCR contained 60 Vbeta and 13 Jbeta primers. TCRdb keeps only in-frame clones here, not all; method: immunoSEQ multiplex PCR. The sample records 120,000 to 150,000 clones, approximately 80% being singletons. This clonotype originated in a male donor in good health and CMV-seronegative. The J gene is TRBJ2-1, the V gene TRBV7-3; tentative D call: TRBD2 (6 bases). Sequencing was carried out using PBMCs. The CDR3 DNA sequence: TGTGCCAGCAGCTTAAGTTACGGGAGCTCCTACAATGAGCAGTTCTTC. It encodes CASSLSYGSSYNEQFF.